This T cell receptor (beta chain) is drawn from a study of blood T cell repertoires in COVID-19. Overall study: The United States, Italy and Spain supplied acute and convalescent COVID-19 samples.

This CDR3 has 16 residues. The V gene's germline CDR1 is SGHTA and CDR2 FQGTGA. J was trimmed by 3 bases and V by 2 bases; bases with no gene match: 5. Participants were aged about 18 to 100 years from about two dozen US areas. Data came from immunoSEQ multiplex PCR; TCRdb stores just in-frame clones and leaves some out. The table lists 150,000 to 200,000 clones, about 84% of them singletons. What was sequenced was PBMCs or T cells enriched from blood (not recorded which). V usage is TRBV7-3 and J usage is TRBJ2-1; 9 positions match TRBD2. This sequence was found in a man in his fifties or sixties who had recovered from COVID-19. The CDR3 DNA reads as TGTGCCAGCAGCTTACTAGCGGGGCCCTTCTACAATGAGCAGTTCTTC. Protein sequence: CASSLLAGPFYNEQFF.